Listed below are T cell receptor beta chains from one sample, sequenced in a study of blood T cell repertoires in COVID-19. TCRdb's table, derived via immunoSEQ multiplex PCR, lists solely in-frame clones and lacks some. Seen here are hundreds of thousands of clones, approximately 84% observed once, and the top ten hold approximately 3%. Sequencing was done on a sample of PBMCs or T cells enriched from blood (not recorded which). These receptors originate from a young woman who had recovered from COVID-19. The CDR3 runs from the conserved cysteine through the conserved F or W. Fields, in order: D gene, J gene, V gene, clone size, CDR3 protein, CDR3 DNA. D genes are given only for firm matches. Clone sizes are given selectively: once, few, many, or a class where the clone is expanded.

d_call: TRBD2
j_call: TRBJ2-7
v_call: TRBV27
clone_size: -
cdr3_aa: CASSPRDSRSGRSSYEQYF
cdr3_nt: TGTGCCAGCAGTCCTCGGGACAGTCGTAGCGGGAGGAGCTCCTACGAGCAGTACTTC

d_call: -
j_call: TRBJ2-7
v_call: TRBV28
clone_size: -
cdr3_aa: CASSSWADEPSYEQYF
cdr3_nt: TGTGCCAGCAGTTCTTGGGCCGATGAGCCTTCCTACGAGCAGTACTTC

d_call: TRBD2
j_call: TRBJ2-2
v_call: TRBV19
clone_size: -
cdr3_aa: CASSIAGGTGELFF
cdr3_nt: TGTGCCAGTAGTATCGCGGGAGGCACCGGGGAGCTGTTTTTT

d_call: TRBD1
j_call: TRBJ2-7
v_call: TRBV29-1
clone_size: -
cdr3_aa: CSVGTGTGSYEQYF
cdr3_nt: TGCAGCGTGGGTACCGGGACAGGCTCCTACGAGCAGTACTTC

d_call: -
j_call: TRBJ1-5
v_call: TRBV28
clone_size: -
cdr3_aa: CASRGENNQPQHF
cdr3_nt: TGTGCCAGCAGAGGAGAGAACAATCAGCCCCAGCATTTT

d_call: TRBD1
j_call: TRBJ1-6
v_call: TRBV11-1
clone_size: -
cdr3_aa: CASSLWGTANSPLHF
cdr3_nt: TGTGCCAGCAGCTTGTGGGGGACAGCCAATTCACCCCTCCACTTT

d_call: TRBD1
j_call: TRBJ1-2
v_call: TRBV5-1
clone_size: -
cdr3_aa: CASSPGTGFYGYTF
cdr3_nt: TGCGCCAGCAGCCCCGGGACAGGCTTCTATGGCTACACCTTC

d_call: -
j_call: TRBJ2-7
v_call: TRBV6-6
clone_size: -
cdr3_aa: CASSRRTLTGTSSYEQYF
cdr3_nt: TGTGCCAGCAGTCGAAGAACCCTCACAGGGACAAGCTCCTACGAGCAGTACTTC

d_call: -
j_call: TRBJ1-2
v_call: TRBV19
clone_size: -
cdr3_aa: CASSIARNGYTF
cdr3_nt: TGTGCCAGTAGTATAGCCAGAAACGGCTACACCTTC

d_call: -
j_call: TRBJ2-3
v_call: TRBV7-9
clone_size: once
cdr3_aa: CASSSDYTDTQYF
cdr3_nt: TGTGCCAGCAGCTCAGATTACACAGATACGCAGTATTTT

d_call: TRBD2
j_call: TRBJ2-7
v_call: TRBV6-5
clone_size: -
cdr3_aa: CASSPLEAGGYEQYF
cdr3_nt: TGTGCCAGCAGTCCCTTAGAAGCGGGAGGCTACGAGCAGTACTTC